This T cell receptor beta chain emerged from a study of cytomegalovirus exposure and HLA in healthy donors. General observations from the study: Some highly shared sequence variants likely arose as a pipeline artifact. Analysis was carried out at a later point, and it linked a missense DCLRE1C variant to TCR beta V- and J-gene trimming. The authors later found HLA-associated TCR beta chains more clonally expanded than equally common others.

With regard to this clone: What it binds is unknown.

Trimming took off 1 base at V and 6 bases at J, with 12 bases between the two ends. Per the germline V gene, CDR1 is SGHTA and CDR2 is FQGNSA. CDR3 length: 15 amino acids. PCR amplification relied on 60 Vbeta primers (plus 13 Jbeta primers). Some clones are missing from TCRdb's copy, which holds only in-frame ones; the method was immunoSEQ multiplex PCR. Seen here are 150,000 to 200,000 clones, more than 80% observed once, and the top ten hold about 13%. The TCR originated in a woman aged 45-65 years in good health and CMV-seronegative. The chain carries TRBV7-2 and TRBJ1-4, with D possibly matching TRBD1 (5 bases). The sequencing input was PBMCs. CDR3 DNA sequence: TGTGCCAGCAGCTTAGTACGGGGGATCGATGAAAAACTGTTTTTT. Protein sequence: CASSLVRGIDEKLFF.